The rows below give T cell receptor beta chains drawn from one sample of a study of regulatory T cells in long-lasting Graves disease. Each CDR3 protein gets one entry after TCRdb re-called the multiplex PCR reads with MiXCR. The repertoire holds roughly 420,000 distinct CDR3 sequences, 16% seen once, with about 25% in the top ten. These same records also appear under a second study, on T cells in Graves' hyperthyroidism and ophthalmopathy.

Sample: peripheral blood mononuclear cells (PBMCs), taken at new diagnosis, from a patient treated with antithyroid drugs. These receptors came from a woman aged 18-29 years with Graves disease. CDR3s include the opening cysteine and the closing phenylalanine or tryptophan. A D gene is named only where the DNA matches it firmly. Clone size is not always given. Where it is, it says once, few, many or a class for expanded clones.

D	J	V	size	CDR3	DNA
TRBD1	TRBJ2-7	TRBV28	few	CASRPPPGQGDPEQYF	TGTGCCAGCAGACCACCACCGGGACAGGGGGACCCCGAGCAGTACTTC
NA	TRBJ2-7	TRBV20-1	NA	CSAFAPLLGEQYF	TGCAGTGCTTTTGCGCCACTCCTCGGTGAGCAGTACTTC
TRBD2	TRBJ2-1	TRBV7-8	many	CASSLTRAGYGEQFF	TGTGCCAGCAGCCTTACGCGAGCGGGGTATGGTGAGCAGTTCTTC
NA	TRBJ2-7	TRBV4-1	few	CASSQVPGPEQYF	TGCGCCAGCAGCCAAGTTCCGGGGCCCGAGCAGTACTTC
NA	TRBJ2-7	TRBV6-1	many	CASSQASYEQYF	TGTGCCAGCAGTCAGGCCTCCTACGAGCAGTACTTC
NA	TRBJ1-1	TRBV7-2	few	CASSLAARVNTEAFF	TGTGCCAGCAGCTTAGCGGCAAGGGTAAACACTGAAGCTTTCTTT
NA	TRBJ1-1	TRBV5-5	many	CASSSQLGGVPEAFF	TGTGCCAGCAGCTCCCAGTTGGGGGGCGTCCCTGAAGCTTTCTTT
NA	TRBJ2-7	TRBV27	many	CASSLTTSGAEQYF	TGTGCCAGCAGTCTCACGACCTCAGGGGCCGAGCAGTACTTC
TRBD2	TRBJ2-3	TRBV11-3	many	CASRFSDFGTSGSGGDTQYF	TGTGCCAGCAGATTTAGTGACTTCGGGACTAGCGGGAGTGGAGGAGATACGCAGTATTTT
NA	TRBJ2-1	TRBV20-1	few	CSARAGAFPREEQFF	TGCAGTGCTAGAGCAGGGGCCTTCCCGCGGGAGGAGCAGTTCTTC
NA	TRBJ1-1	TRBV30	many	CAGLDRNTEAFF	TGTGCCGGGCTGGACAGGAACACTGAAGCTTTCTTT
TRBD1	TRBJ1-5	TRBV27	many	CASSDRGRDQPQHF	TGTGCCAGCAGTGACAGGGGGAGGGATCAGCCCCAGCATTTT
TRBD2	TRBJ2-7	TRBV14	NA	CASSLQTSGAIF	TGTGCCAGCAGCCTACAGACTAGCGGGGCAATCTTC
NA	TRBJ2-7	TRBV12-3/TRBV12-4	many	CASSLGFGRRPSYEQYF	TGTGCCAGCAGTTTAGGTTTCGGCAGGCGCCCCTCCTACGAGCAGTACTTC
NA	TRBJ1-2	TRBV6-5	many	CASSYVRDYGYTF	TGTGCCAGCAGTTACGTCAGGGACTATGGCTACACCTTC
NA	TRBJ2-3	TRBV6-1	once	CASSGRVGSTDTQYF	TGTGCCAGCAGTGGCCGCGTTGGAAGCACAGATACGCAGTATTTT
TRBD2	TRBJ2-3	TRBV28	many	CASSSGAGAKDTQYF	TGTGCCAGCAGTTCCGGAGCGGGAGCAAAAGATACGCAGTATTTT
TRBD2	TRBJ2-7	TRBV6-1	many	CASSKTSGSSYEQYF	TGTGCCAGCAGTAAGACTAGCGGGTCCTCCTACGAGCAGTACTTC
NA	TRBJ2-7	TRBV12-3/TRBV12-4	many	CASSRSHPEQYF	TGTGCCAGCAGCCGTAGTCATCCCGAGCAGTACTTC
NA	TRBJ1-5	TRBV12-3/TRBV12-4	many	CASRSNSNQPQHF	TGTGCCAGCAGGTCTAATAGCAATCAGCCCCAGCATTTT
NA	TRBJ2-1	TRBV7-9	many	CASSTRPWAGRRSYNEQFF	TGTGCCAGCAGCACACGCCCATGGGCCGGCCGACGCTCCTACAATGAGCAGTTCTTC
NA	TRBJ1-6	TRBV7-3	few	CASSLSSGVNSPLHF	TGTGCCAGCAGCTTATCAAGCGGGGTTAATTCACCCCTCCACTTT
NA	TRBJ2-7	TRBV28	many	CASSLIGGTYEQYF	TGTGCCAGCAGTTTAATCGGCGGTACCTACGAGCAGTACTTC
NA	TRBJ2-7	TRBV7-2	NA	CASSRGQGTSYEQYF	TGCGCCAGCAGCCGGGGGCAGGGGACCTCCTACGAGCAGTACTTC